This is a list of T cell receptor beta chains from one sample in a study of blood T cell repertoires in COVID-19. Produced via immunoSEQ multiplex PCR; TCRdb's table is partial and in-frame only. The sample holds some 150,000 clones; about 90% are singletons and the top ten take 1.2%. Specimen: PBMCs or T cells enriched from blood (not recorded which). All receptors come from a human donor with acute COVID-19. The donor label of this sample is uncertain. CDR3s include the opening cysteine and the closing phenylalanine or tryptophan. D genes are given only for firm matches. Clone size is shown for a subset of rows, as once, few, many or a class of expanded clone.

V gene	clone size	J gene	D gene	CDR3 DNA	CDR3 protein
TRBV7-7	NA	TRBJ2-7	TRBD1	TGTGCCAGCAGCGCAGGACAGGGCGTTGGCGAGCAGTACTTC	CASSAGQGVGEQYF
TRBV9	NA	TRBJ2-2	TRBD2	TGTGCCAGCGGGGGGGTAACCGGGGAGCTGTTTTTT	CASGGVTGELFF
TRBV7-9	NA	TRBJ2-6	NA	TGTGCCAGCAGCTTAGAAGCTAGAGTATCTGGGGCCAACGTCCTGACTTTC	CASSLEARVSGANVLTF
TRBV3-1/TRBV3-2	few	TRBJ1-2	TRBD1	TGTGCCAGCAGCCAAGATCCCAGGGGGAGATATGGCTACACCTTC	CASSQDPRGRYGYTF
TRBV7-9	once	TRBJ2-7	NA	TGTGCCAGCAGCTTACCCGAGGGATTCTACGAGCAGTACTTC	CASSLPEGFYEQYF
TRBV7-9	NA	TRBJ2-3	NA	TGTGCCAGCAGCTCCGAGGCGACAGATACGCAGTATTTT	CASSSEATDTQYF
TRBV5-4	once	TRBJ2-1	TRBD2	TGTGCCAGCAGCTCGGCGTCTAGCGGTTACAATGAGCAGTTCTTC	CASSSASSGYNEQFF
TRBV7-6	few	TRBJ2-3	TRBD1	TGTGCCAGCAGCTTAGTCCAGGGGGCCCCAGATACGCAGTATTTT	CASSLVQGAPDTQYF
TRBV10-3	NA	TRBJ2-1	TRBD1	TGTGCCATCAGGGGACAGGTCAATGAGCAGTTCTTC	CAIRGQVNEQFF
TRBV6-1	NA	TRBJ1-5	TRBD1	TGTGCCAGCAGTGAAACGGACAGGGTCGTCCAGCCCCAGCATTTT	CASSETDRVVQPQHF
TRBV5-8	NA	TRBJ1-2	NA	TGTGCCAGCAGCTCGGTACAGAGTAACTATGGCTACACCTTC	CASSSVQSNYGYTF
TRBV5-4	NA	TRBJ2-5	TRBD1	TGTGCCAGCAGCTTCCCGGGACAGGGGGAGACCCAGTACTTC	CASSFPGQGETQYF
TRBV11-2	NA	TRBJ1-1	TRBD1	TGTGCCAGCAGCTTGATGACAGGGCCGATGAACACTGAAGCTTTCTTT	CASSLMTGPMNTEAFF
TRBV7-9	NA	TRBJ2-5	NA	TGTGCCAGCAGCCCGCCCTCGGGGCAAGAGACCCAGTACTTC	CASSPPSGQETQYF
TRBV7-3	NA	TRBJ2-2	NA	TGTGCCAGCAGCCCCGAGGGGAGGGGGGAGCTGTTTTTT	CASSPEGRGELFF
TRBV7-2	NA	TRBJ1-5	NA	TGTGCCAGCAGCTTAGTCCCCACAAATCAGCCCCAGCATTTT	CASSLVPTNQPQHF
TRBV13	NA	TRBJ1-1	TRBD1	TGTGCCAGCAGCTTATGGGGACAGGGGGCGACTGAAGCTTTCTTT	CASSLWGQGATEAFF
TRBV4-1	NA	TRBJ1-4	NA	TGCGCCAGCAGCCAGTCCCCTCAGGGATCCATAGAAAAACTGTTTTTT	CASSQSPQGSIEKLFF
TRBV19	NA	TRBJ2-1	TRBD1	TGTGCCAGTACCGTCCCGGGACAGGGAAGGAATGAGCAGTTCTTC	CASTVPGQGRNEQFF
TRBV19	NA	TRBJ1-2	TRBD1	TGTGCCAGTAACCCTCAGGGGGCCCTTGGCTACACCTTC	CASNPQGALGYTF
TRBV7-3	NA	TRBJ2-3	NA	TGTGCCAGCAGCTTAATGGAGGTGGGCCTACTCACAGATACGCAGTATTTT	CASSLMEVGLLTDTQYF
TRBV9	NA	TRBJ2-3	TRBD2	TGTGCCAGCAGCACTGGGACTAGCGGGGGTTTGGCAGATACGCAGTATTTT	CASSTGTSGGLADTQYF
TRBV7-3	NA	TRBJ2-3	TRBD2	TGTGCCAGCTCTCGAGCCGGGGGGAGCACAGATACGCAGTATTTT	CASSRAGGSTDTQYF
TRBV5-4	NA	TRBJ1-2	TRBD1	TGTGCCAGCAGCCCAACGACAGGGGGTGGCTACACCTTC	CASSPTTGGGYTF
TRBV18	NA	TRBJ1-5	NA	TGTGCCAGCTCACTTTCGGGTCAAAGCAATCAGCCCCAGCATTTT	CASSLSGQSNQPQHF
TRBV2	NA	TRBJ1-2	NA	TGTGCCAGCAGCACTCAGCAGGGGACCCTCCCTAACTATGGCTACACCTTC	CASSTQQGTLPNYGYTF
TRBV29-1	NA	TRBJ2-2	NA	TGCAGCGATCAAGGGGCCGGGGAGCTGTTTTTT	CSDQGAGELFF
TRBV19	NA	TRBJ1-3	NA	TGTGCCAGTCTTGGGGGCTCGTCCGGAAACACCATATATTTT	CASLGGSSGNTIYF
TRBV11-2	NA	TRBJ1-3	NA	TGTGCCAGCGGGCCGAACGGAAACACCATATATTTT	CASGPNGNTIYF
TRBV9	NA	TRBJ1-1	NA	TGTGCCAGCAGCGTGGATCCCTTGACAGGCGGCGTATACACTGAAGCTTTCTTT	CASSVDPLTGGVYTEAFF
TRBV19	NA	TRBJ2-1	TRBD1	TGTGCCAGTAGTATAGCGGGACAGGGGCCATGGTTCTTC	CASSIAGQGPWFF
TRBV11-2	NA	TRBJ2-3	TRBD2	TGTGCCAGCAGCTTCCACATTATAGCGGGGAAACCGGATACGCAGTATTTT	CASSFHIIAGKPDTQYF
TRBV7-9	once	TRBJ2-1	TRBD1	TGTGCCAGCAGCCAATGGGGACAGGGAGGAGAGCAGTTCTTC	CASSQWGQGGEQFF
TRBV14	NA	TRBJ2-5	TRBD1	TGTGCCAGCAGCCGACAGGGATGGGAGACCCAGTACTTC	CASSRQGWETQYF
TRBV5-1	NA	TRBJ2-1	TRBD2	TGCGCCAGCAGCCCCGGACTAGCGGGGGGGCCGGGAAATGAGCAGTTCTTC	CASSPGLAGGPGNEQFF
TRBV18	NA	TRBJ2-1	TRBD1	TGTGCCAGCTCACCAGTCGCGACAGGGATCTACAATGAGCAGTTCTTC	CASSPVATGIYNEQFF
TRBV25-1	NA	TRBJ1-5	NA	TGTGCCAGCAGTTTGTCAGGGAAAGGCAATCAGCCCCAGCATTTT	CASSLSGKGNQPQHF
TRBV18	NA	TRBJ2-5	NA	TGTGCCAGCTCACCTTCACAAGAGACCCAGTACTTC	CASSPSQETQYF
TRBV12-5	NA	TRBJ1-3	TRBD1	TGTGCTAGTGGTTCCTCCCGGGGACAGGGCTCCGGATACACCATATATTTT	CASGSSRGQGSGYTIYF
TRBV12-3/TRBV12-4	NA	TRBJ2-5	NA	TGTGCCAGCGGGCCCCAAGAGACCCAGTACTTC	CASGPQETQYF
TRBV25-1	NA	TRBJ1-1	NA	TGTGCCAGCAGTGAACTCTCGGAGACGAACACTGAAGCTTTCTTT	CASSELSETNTEAFF
TRBV5-4	NA	TRBJ2-2	TRBD1	TGTGCCAGCAGCCCGGGACAGGTTTTCACCGGGGAGCTGTTTTTT	CASSPGQVFTGELFF
TRBV6-1	few	TRBJ1-1	NA	TGTGCCAGCAGTGAGGGAGACGGGGGTGTACGCGCTTTCTTT	CASSEGDGGVRAFF